This T cell receptor beta chain emerged from a study of blood T cell repertoires in COVID-19. The overall study: PBMCs, B-cell-depleted T cells, or T cells provided the cDNA or gDNA that made up the material.

Cohort 3 donors counted as recovered after two negative PCRs, clearance, or resolved symptoms. Original processing methods: From reference gene primer amplification, estimates of nucleated cell counts were derived. TCRdb's copy holds only in-frame clones and misses some; the assay was immunoSEQ multiplex PCR. From that table come the V and J calls and clone size; the DNA was used to work out D and trimming. The data show some 390,000 clones, more than 80% seen once. V lost 4 bases and J 5 bases, leaving 15 bases between the germline ends. Germline V gene lookup returns CDR1 KGHSH and CDR2 LQKENI. CDR3 length: 16 residues.

This clonotype was sampled from a man aged 25-40 years who had recovered from COVID-19. The rearrangement uses TRBV18 and TRBJ2-6, with D perhaps TRBD1 (6 bases). Sequences were obtained from PBMCs or T cells enriched from blood (not recorded which). The CDR3 sequence is CASSLLAGDRANVLTF. CDR3 DNA: TGTGCCAGCTCACTACTTGCAGGGGATAGGGCCAACGTCCTGACTTTC. The full variable domain, completed using reference TRBV18 and TRBJ2-6, is NAGVMQNPRHLVRRRGQEARLRCSPMKGHSHVYWYRQLPEEGLKFMVYLQKENIIDESGMPKERFSAEFPKEGPSILRIQQVVRGDSAAYFCASSLLAGDRANVLTFGAGSRLTVL.